One and the same sample provided the 28 T cell receptor beta chains below, sequenced in a study of T cells in Graves' hyperthyroidism and ophthalmopathy. TCR beta CDR3 sequences were amplified from RNA transcripts. The TCR CDR3 first-round RT-PCR relied on the HTBI primer set. TCRdb reprocessed the multiplex PCR reads with MiXCR, giving one entry per CDR3 protein. Here the sample spans hundreds of thousands of distinct CDR3 sequences, around 15% being singletons. Material for sequencing was blood. These receptors were obtained from a woman in her twenties or thirties with Graves' hyperthyroidism.

The V and J genes are TRBV29-1 and TRBJ1-2; 8 bases fit TRBD1. CDR1 SQVTM and CDR2 ANQGSEA come from the germline V gene. This CDR3 has 13 amino acids. J gave up 7 bases and V 6 bases, and 10 bases lay outside the gene matches. Here the CDR3 reads CSVPTGDGSGYTF. Written as DNA, the CDR3 is TGCAGCGTCCCGACAGGGGATGGTAGTGGCTACACCTTC.

This clonotype occurred many times. J is TRBJ2-1 and V is TRBV20-1; 9 positions agree with TRBD2. Unmatched junction bases numbered 4, after V lost 1 base and J lost 9 bases. Germline V gene sequence: CDR1 DFQATT, CDR2 SNEGSKA (reference sequence). The CDR3 totals 13 residues. The CDR3, as DNA: TGCAGTGCTAGAGGGACTAGCGTCCCTGAGCAGTTCTTC. Its protein is CSARGTSVPEQFF.

This clonotype was seen a handful of times. The V call is TRBV7-2, the J call TRBJ2-2; either TRBD1 or TRBD2 may supply D (5 bases each). V was trimmed by 5 bases and J by 13 bases, leaving 20 bases between them. This CDR3 has 14 amino acids. Germline CDR1 SGHTA, CDR2 FQGNSA. The CDR3 DNA reads TGTGCCAGCAGCCTCCTCTCCGGGACGCCCTCGCTGTTTTTT. Residues: CASSLLSGTPSLFF.

At least ten counts were recorded for this clonotype. The chain joins TRBV2 to TRBJ2-5; TRBD2 is a possible D gene (7 bases). Germline V gene data show CDR1 as SNHLY and CDR2 as FYNNEI. CDR3 length equals 12 residues. Between the trimmed V and J ends, which lost 7 bases and 5 bases, there was a span of 11 bases. The CDR3: CASTGEGETQYF. The CDR3 coding sequence is TGTGCCAGCACAGGGGAGGGGGAGACCCAGTACTTC.

This clonotype was observed many times. The chain links TRBV28 to TRBJ2-4; TRBD2 matches at 7 bases. The CDR3 has 14 amino acids. Per the germline V gene, CDR1 is MDHEN and CDR2 is SYDVKM. J lost 9 bases, V lost 3 bases, and 8 bases had no gene match. CDR3 amino acids: CASSFWSGESIQYF. CDR3 DNA: TGTGCCAGCAGTTTTTGGAGCGGGGAGAGCATTCAGTACTTC. The full variable domain, its missing parts supplied by reference TRBV28 and TRBJ2-4, is DVKVTQSSRYLVKRTGEKVFLECVQDMDHENMFWYRQDPGLGLRLIYFSYDVKMKEKGDIPEGYSVSREKKERFSLILESASTNQTSMYLCASSFWSGESIQYFGAGTRLSVL.

This clonotype showed up many times. The chain is built from TRBV5-1 and TRBJ2-2, with 9 positions matching TRBD2. This CDR3 spans 17 amino acids. CDR1 is SGHRS, CDR2 YFSETQ, per germline. J was trimmed by 3 bases and V by 1 base; bases with no gene match: 7. As DNA, the CDR3 is TGCGCCAGCAGCTTGAAAGATCTAGCGGGATACACCGGGGAGCTGTTTTTT. Protein product: CASSLKDLAGYTGELFF.

The chain employs TRBV19 and TRBJ2-1, with D perhaps matching TRBD1 or TRBD2 (5 bases each). Looked up from germline, CDR1 is LNHDA and CDR2 is SQIVND (reference sequence). This CDR3 comprises 15 residues. The germline V and J ends were trimmed by 0 bases and 6 bases, with 12 bases remaining between them. CDR3: CASSIDRDASNEQFF. The CDR3 coding sequence is TGTGCCAGTAGTATAGACAGGGACGCAAGCAATGAGCAGTTCTTC.

Concerning this clonotype: The junction differs from germline at one of its ends, possibly a read error. The chain uses TRBV2 and TRBJ1-1; D perhaps matches TRBD1 (5 bases). CDR1 is SNHLY and CDR2 is FYNNEI in the germline V gene. The CDR3 totals 14 residues. The CDR3, as DNA: TGTGCCAGCAGCCTCCAGGGTGCTAACACTGAAGCTTCCTTT. Translated, it gives CASSLQGANTEASF.

There are many counts of this clonotype. V gene TRBV5-1 combines with J gene TRBJ1-4, with a possible D match to TRBD1 (5 bases). This CDR3 region has 16 residues. The germline V gene has CDR1 SGHRS and CDR2 YFSETQ. Deletions cut 1 base from V and 1 base from J, with 11 bases between. The CDR3, as DNA: TGCGCCAGCAGCTTGTTGGGGACGCAAACTAATGAAAAACTGTTTTTT. Its protein is CASSLLGTQTNEKLFF.

In this sample, this clonotype turned up a few times. This chain connects TRBV20-1 to TRBJ2-1, with 8 bases that match TRBD2. The length of the CDR3 is 15 residues. Germline V CDR1 and CDR2: DFQATT, SNEGSKA (reference sequence). After removal of 0 bases from V and 3 bases from J, the junction contained 4 bases not matched to a gene. This CDR3 reads CSARDPLAGYNEQFF. CDR3 sequence (DNA): TGCAGTGCTAGAGATCCCCTAGCGGGCTACAATGAGCAGTTCTTC.

This clonotype was seen only a few times. In DNA form, the CDR3 reads TGTGCCATCAGTGAGACAACCCTAGAAAAACTGTTTTTT. Translation: CAISETTLEKLFF. The genes are TRBV10-3 and TRBJ1-4; D gene ambiguous. Trimming removed 2 bases from V and 8 bases from J, with 9 bases in between. Germline lookup yields CDR1 ENHRY and CDR2 SYGVKD. This CDR3 spans 13 amino acids.

This clonotype was seen ten or more times. The V gene is TRBV6-6, the J gene TRBJ2-5; TRBD1 or TRBD2 may be the D gene (8 bases each). CDR1 and CDR2 from the germline V gene are MNHNY and SVGAGI (reference sequence). The V end was cut by 4 bases, the J end by 4 bases, with 19 bases between. This CDR3 contains 16 residues. CDR3 in DNA: TGTGCCAGCAGTTTTTCCCAGGGGGCGGGGGGAGAGACCCAGTACTTC. Translation gives CASSFSQGAGGETQYF.

The V gene is TRBV24-1, the J gene TRBJ2-1; TRBD1 matches 7 bases. With 1 base clipped from V and 2 bases from J, the junction kept 1 base outside the gene matches. The germline gives CDR1 KGHDR, CDR2 SFDVKD. The CDR3 length is 15 residues. CDR3 coding DNA: TGTGCCACCAGTGATTTTGGACAGGCCTACAATGAGCAGTTCTTC. It encodes CATSDFGQAYNEQFF.

The chain combines TRBV18 with TRBJ2-7; D call uncertain. Trimming removed 2 bases from V and 5 bases from J, with 7 bases in between. The CDR3 is 12 residues long. Germline V gene lookup returns CDR1 KGHSH and CDR2 LQKENI. This chain's CDR3 is CASSPSNHEQYF. For the CDR3, the DNA is TGTGCCAGCTCACCATCCAATCACGAGCAGTACTTC.

This clonotype was counted many times. The chain uses TRBV28 and TRBJ2-7, with D tentatively TRBD1 (6 bases). With 5 bases removed from V and 2 bases from J, the gap between germline ends came to 13 bases. CDR3 length: 14 amino acids. Germline CDR1 and CDR2: MDHEN and SYDVKM. CDR3 sequence reads: CASSPRDTAYEQYF. The DNA of the CDR3 is TGTGCCAGCAGTCCCCGGGACACCGCCTACGAGCAGTACTTC.

This clonotype was seen a few times. The genes are TRBV7-2 and TRBJ1-6; D is perhaps TRBD1 (5 bases). Trimming shortened V by 2 bases and J by 8 bases, and 16 bases separated the two germline ends. Looked up from germline, CDR1 is SGHTA and CDR2 is FQGNSA. There are 16 residues in the CDR3. This chain's CDR3 is CASSLLPGGVHSPLHF. The CDR3 DNA follows: TGTGCCAGCAGCTTACTTCCGGGAGGGGTGCATTCACCCCTCCACTTT.

This clonotype has ten or more counts. The chain uses TRBV27 and TRBJ2-7; 12 bases line up with TRBD2. Germline V CDR1 and CDR2: MNHEY, SMNVEV (reference sequence). The CDR3 runs 15 residues. The V and J ends lost 5 bases and 4 bases, in that order; junction bases with no gene match: 6. In DNA form, the CDR3 reads TGTGCCAGCAGTATCCTAGCGGGAGGGTATTACGAGCAGTACTTC. This sequence encodes CASSILAGGYYEQYF.

This rearrangement joins TRBV20-1 to TRBJ1-5; TRBD1 matches at 7 bases. Per the germline V gene, CDR1 is DFQATT and CDR2 is SNEGSKA (reference sequence). V shed 6 bases and J 7 bases; nucleotides not matched to a gene: 9. The length of the CDR3 is 13 residues. In nucleotides, the CDR3 is TGCAGTGCAGATCAGGGGGACGGACAGCCCCAGCATTTT. This sequence encodes CSADQGDGQPQHF.

This clonotype was recorded many times. The chain has TRBV12-5 and TRBJ2-5, with D unresolved. Germline V CDR1 and CDR2: LGHNT, FRNRAP. The CDR3 length is 14 residues. V lost 4 bases to trimming and J lost 1 base, with 10 bases between them. Here the CDR3 DNA reads TGTGCTAGTGGTTGTAGGGTGGGCCAAGAGACCCAGTACTTC. This translates into CASGCRVGQETQYF.

J is TRBJ2-1 and V is TRBV30; 10 nucleotides agree with TRBD2. Germline assignment: CDR1 GTSNPN and CDR2 SVGIG (reference sequence). V lost 4 bases to trimming and J lost 4 bases; unmatched junction nucleotides: 4. CDR3 length: 14 residues. CDR3 coding DNA: TGTGCCTGGAATCTAGCGGGAGTGTACAATGAGCAGTTCTTC. It codes for CAWNLAGVYNEQFF. The variable domain in full, with the rest retrieved from reference TRBV30 and TRBJ2-1, is SQTIHQWPATLVQPVGSPLSLECTVEGTSNPNLYWYRQAAGRGLQLLFYSVGIGQISSEVPQNLSASRPQDRQFILSSKKLLLSDSGFYLCAWNLAGVYNEQFFGPGTRLTVL.

Regarding this clonotype: A much larger clone differs from this one at a single base, so this may be a read error. The chain employs TRBV3-1 and TRBJ2-1, with D uncertain. CDR3 length equals 11 residues. Germline V CDR1 and CDR2: LGHDT, YNNKEL (reference sequence). Deletions cut 0 bases from V and 8 bases from J, with 2 bases between. CDR3 sequence (DNA): TGTGCCAGCAGCCAAGAGTATGAGCAGTTCTTC. Encoded protein: CASSQEYEQFF.

This chain joins TRBV4-2 and TRBJ2-7, with a possible D match to TRBD1 (5 bases). This CDR3 has 14 amino acids. Germline-derived CDR1 and CDR2 are LGHNA and YNFKEQ. Trimming pared 0 bases from V and 3 bases from J, leaving 9 bases between. CDR3 in amino acids: CASSQDGDSYEQYF. The CDR3 DNA reads TGTGCCAGCAGCCAAGATGGAGACAGCTACGAGCAGTACTTC.

This clonotype appeared many times. The rearrangement uses TRBV20-1 and TRBJ1-5; the D gene is possibly TRBD1 (5 bases). The CDR3 consists of 15 residues. Trimming removed 2 bases at V and 1 base at J, with 12 bases between. Germline V gene sequence: CDR1 DFQATT, CDR2 SNEGSKA (reference sequence). CDR3 residues: CSARPLRDSNQPQHF. In DNA form, the CDR3 reads TGCAGTGCTAGACCCCTCCGGGACAGCAATCAGCCCCAGCATTTT.

This clonotype has a handful of counts. The rearrangement joins TRBV7-6 to TRBJ2-7; D remains ambiguous. Trimming removed 5 bases at V and 6 bases at J, with 17 bases between. The CDR3 consists of 14 residues. CDR1 is SGHVS and CDR2 is FNYEAQ in the germline V gene. The CDR3 protein is CASSLGPIVAEQYF. The CDR3 nucleotides read TGTGCCAGCAGCCTCGGGCCGATCGTAGCCGAGCAGTACTTC.

This clonotype was detected ten times or more. The chain couples TRBV2 to TRBJ1-4, with 8 nucleotides matching TRBD1. The junction had 3 bases not matched to a gene; V was cut back by 7 bases and J by 5 bases. The CDR3 is 13 amino acids. Germline-derived CDR1 and CDR2 are SNHLY and FYNNEI. Here the CDR3 DNA reads TGTGCCAGCACGGACAGGGCGAATGAAAAACTGTTTTTT. This translates into CASTDRANEKLFF. Full variable domain (outside the CDR3, taken from reference TRBV2 and TRBJ1-4): EPEVTQTPSHQVTQMGQEVILRCVPISNHLYFYWYRQILGQKVEFLVSFYNNEISEKSEIFDDQFSVERPDGSNFTLKIRSTKLEDSAMYFCASTDRANEKLFFGSGTQLSVL.

This clonotype has ten or more counts. The chain joins TRBV18 to TRBJ2-4, with 7 bases lining up with TRBD1. V lost 3 bases, J lost 7 bases, and 9 bases stayed unmatched. CDR1 and CDR2 (germline): KGHSH, LQKENI. The CDR3 covers 15 residues. The DNA of the CDR3 is TGTGCCAGCTCACCGTCGACAGGGATGGGGAACATTCAGTACTTC. Its translation: CASSPSTGMGNIQYF.

The gene calls are TRBV19 and TRBJ2-3; perhaps D is TRBD1 or TRBD2 (5 bases each). Looked up from germline, CDR1 is LNHDA and CDR2 is SQIVND (reference sequence). This CDR3 comprises 14 residues. V lost 5 bases and J 6 bases, leaving 15 bases between the germline ends. In DNA, the CDR3 is TGTGCCAGTAGTCTAACCGGGACCGGGGATACGCAGTATTTT. It is translated as CASSLTGTGDTQYF.

This rearrangement joins TRBV5-6 to TRBJ2-5; 8 bases line up with TRBD1. Looked up from germline, CDR1 is SGHDT and CDR2 is YYEEEE. V was pared by 0 bases and J by 13 bases, with 8 bases of the junction left unmatched. The CDR3 runs to 13 residues. CDR3: CASSLGTGTLSYF. CDR3 coding DNA: TGTGCCAGCAGCTTGGGGACAGGGACGTTATCGTACTTC. The entire variable domain, with the rest obtained from reference TRBV5-6 and TRBJ2-5, is as follows: DAGVTQSPTHLIKTRGQQVTLRCSPKSGHDTVSWYQQALGQGPQFIFQYYEEEERQRGNFPDRFSGHQFPNYSSELNVNALLLGDSALYLCASSLGTGTLSYFGPGTRLLVL.